This entry lists 21 T cell receptor beta chains sequenced from one sample in a study of cytomegalovirus exposure and HLA in healthy donors. Using immunoSEQ multiplex PCR, the repertoire was profiled, and TCRdb retains in-frame clones only, with some absent. The table includes approximately 54,000 clones, about nine tenths detected once. The sample taken for sequencing was PBMCs. These receptors were collected from a woman between 18 and 29 years old in good health and CMV-seropositive.

This rearrangement joins TRBV6-5 to TRBJ1-6; no definite D call. Trimming left V 8 bases short and J 7 bases short, with 15 bases between. Per germline, CDR1 MNHEY and CDR2 SVGAGI. This CDR3 region has 14 residues. The CDR3 coding sequence is TGTGCCAGCGGGGTCGGGGTGGAGAATTCACCCCTCCACTTT. It is translated as CASGVGVENSPLHF.

The genes are TRBV7-3 and TRBJ1-1; no definite D call. The CDR3 loop spans 16 amino acids. Per the germline V gene, CDR1 is SGHTA and CDR2 is FQGTGA. V was clipped by 5 bases and J by 2 bases, with 18 bases between them. DNA for the CDR3: TGTGCCAGCAGCCCTGGGTCTAGTAGGATAAACACTGAAGCTTTCTTT. It specifies CASSPGSSRINTEAFF.

Note on this clone: A junction end diverges from the germline sequence, so it may reflect a read error. The V gene is TRBV6-1, the J gene TRBJ2-3; TRBD2 aligns across 11 bases. In germline, CDR1 is MNHNS, CDR2 SASEGT. The CDR3 is made up of 15 amino acids. This CDR3 reads CAGSISGGATDTQYF. As DNA, the CDR3 is TGTGCCGGCAGCATTAGCGGGGGGGCCACAGATACGCAGTATTTT.

This CDR3 is CASSSAYEQYF. The CDR3 nucleotides read TGCGCCAGCAGCTCTGCCTACGAGCAGTACTTC. The chain joins TRBV5-1 to TRBJ2-7, with D hard to call. V dropped 3 bases and J dropped 2 bases, with 3 bases sitting between them. The CDR3 extends over 11 amino acids. In germline, CDR1 is SGHRS, CDR2 YFSETQ.

This clone was found a few times. V is TRBV28 and J is TRBJ1-2; possible D gene TRBD1, 5 bases. There are 12 residues in the CDR3. Per the germline V gene, CDR1 is MDHEN and CDR2 is SYDVKM. CDR3 coding DNA: TGTGTCGCATCGGGGGGGAACTATGGCTACACCTTC. Translating it yields CVASGGNYGYTF.

The J gene is TRBJ1-1, the V gene TRBV30; maybe TRBD1 (6 bases). V gave up 3 bases and J gave up 0 bases, with 8 bases separating them. The CDR3 length is 13 residues. Germline lookup yields CDR1 GTSNPN and CDR2 SVGIG (reference sequence). The CDR3 protein is CAWSGQMNTEAFF. The CDR3 bases are TGTGCCTGGAGCGGACAGATGAACACTGAAGCTTTCTTT. Supplemented by reference TRBV30 and TRBJ1-1, the full variable domain reads SQTIHQWPATLVQPVGSPLSLECTVEGTSNPNLYWYRQAAGRGLQLLFYSVGIGQISSEVPQNLSASRPQDRQFILSSKKLLLSDSGFYLCAWSGQMNTEAFFGQGTRLTVV.

The chain uses TRBV18 and TRBJ2-5; no reliable D call. The CDR3 spans 14 residues. Germline lookup yields CDR1 KGHSH and CDR2 LQKENI. Deletions cut 0 bases from V and 5 bases from J, with 10 bases between. The CDR3 loop reads CASSPPSGWETQYF. CDR3 in DNA: TGTGCCAGCTCACCACCGTCCGGGTGGGAGACCCAGTACTTC.

The V gene is TRBV10-3, the J gene TRBJ2-5; possibly TRBD1 for D (5 bases). The ends were cut back, 10 bases at V and 1 base at J, with 10 bases in the middle. Per germline, CDR1 ENHRY and CDR2 SYGVKD. This CDR3 is built from 12 residues. CDR3 nucleotides: TGTGCCACGACAGAGTCCCAAGAGACCCAGTACTTC. This gives the protein CATTESQETQYF.

This clone was detected only a few times. This chain links TRBV7-6 with TRBJ2-1, with 7 bases matching TRBD2. After removal of 5 bases from V and 6 bases from J, the junction contained 10 bases not matched to a gene. The CDR3 loop spans 15 amino acids. CDR1 SGHVS and CDR2 FNYEAQ come from the germline V gene. CDR3 region: CASSATGGLINEQFF. The CDR3 coding sequence is TGTGCCAGCAGCGCGACGGGGGGTCTAATCAATGAGCAGTTCTTC.

The rearrangement uses TRBV14 and TRBJ1-4; D remains ambiguous. Germline loops: CDR1 SGHDN, CDR2 FVKESK. The CDR3 is 12 residues long. V was pared by 1 base and J by 8 bases, with 5 bases between. CDR3 in amino acids: CASSQVREKLFF. CDR3 sequence (DNA): TGTGCCAGCAGCCAAGTTCGGGAAAAACTGTTTTTT.

V gene TRBV28 combines with J gene TRBJ2-7, with D maybe TRBD1 (5 bases). V lost 2 bases to trimming and J lost 7 bases, with 24 bases between them. This CDR3 contains 17 residues. The germline V gene encodes CDR1 MDHEN and CDR2 SYDVKM. CDR3 amino acids: CASSLPGWNRFIYEQYF. DNA for the CDR3: TGTGCCAGCAGTTTACCAGGGTGGAATCGCTTTATCTATGAGCAGTACTTC.

The chain couples TRBV6-1 to TRBJ1-2; 11 nucleotides align to TRBD1. CDR1 MNHNS and CDR2 SASEGT come from the germline V gene. This CDR3 has 18 residues. V was pared by 3 bases and J by 3 bases, with 12 bases of the junction left unmatched. The CDR3 reads CASSDLLSGQGAYYGYTF. CDR3 in DNA: TGTGCCAGCAGTGACTTACTCTCAGGACAGGGGGCTTACTATGGCTACACCTTC.

This chain uses TRBV28 with TRBJ1-1; D remains ambiguous. The CDR3 sequence is 15 residues long. Germline V lookup: CDR1 MDHEN, CDR2 SYDVKM. The V end lost 5 bases, the J end lost 6 bases, and 19 bases lay between the germline ends. CDR3 nucleotides: TGTGCCAGCAGTCCCCGAGGTTTAGGCGAACCTGAAGCTTTCTTT. Translated: CASSPRGLGEPEAFF.

The chain recombines TRBV19 with TRBJ2-3; 8 bases match TRBD2. The CDR3 loop spans 14 amino acids. From germline, CDR1 is LNHDA and CDR2 SQIVND (reference sequence). The J segment lost 3 bases and the V segment lost 3 bases, leaving 2 bases of the junction unmatched. The CDR3 protein is CASSILAGTDTQYF. In nucleotides, the CDR3 is TGTGCCAGTAGTATCTTAGCGGGGACAGATACGCAGTATTTT.

The chain carries TRBV7-3 and TRBJ2-7, with D maybe TRBD1 (6 bases). CDR3 length: 13 residues. The V and J ends lost 2 bases and 6 bases respectively, with 11 bases between them. CDR1 and CDR2 from the germline V gene are SGHTA and FQGTGA. CDR3 DNA: TGTGCCAGCAGCTTAGGGGGCGGCGGCGAGCAGTACTTC. Translation gives CASSLGGGGEQYF.

This clone was detected only once. This chain joins TRBV7-9 and TRBJ1-1, with TRBD1 as a possible D gene (6 bases). Deletions cut 8 bases from V and 5 bases from J, with 12 bases between. The CDR3 sequence is 12 residues long. CDR1 is SEHNR and CDR2 is FQNEAQ in the germline V gene (reference sequence). The CDR3 here is CASGQQGTEAFF. CDR3 nucleotides: TGTGCCAGCGGACAACAGGGAACTGAAGCTTTCTTT.

The chain couples TRBV28 to TRBJ1-2; possibly TRBD1 for D (5 bases). Trimming stripped 10 bases from V and 1 base from J, with 13 bases between. The germline V gene has CDR1 MDHEN and CDR2 SYDVKM. This CDR3 has 13 amino acids. The CDR3 bases are TGTGCCATCCTCCGGGGGGATAACTATGGCTACACCTTC. This sequence encodes CAILRGDNYGYTF.

The chain has TRBV5-4 and TRBJ1-2, with D hard to call. Trimming stripped 3 bases from V and 8 bases from J, with 20 bases between. This CDR3 spans 15 amino acids. The germline gives CDR1 SGHNT, CDR2 YYREEE (reference sequence). The CDR3 loop reads CASSYTGVQGGGYTF. The CDR3 nucleotides are TGTGCCAGCAGCTATACCGGGGTACAAGGCGGGGGCTACACCTTC.

DNA for the CDR3: TGTGCCAGCAACGGGCTAGCGGGGGGGCCAAATGAGCAGTTCTTC. Translating it yields CASNGLAGGPNEQFF. V gene TRBV2 combines with J gene TRBJ2-1, with 12 bases identical to TRBD2. Trimming cost V 7 bases and J 7 bases; bases outside gene matches: 8. The CDR3 has 15 amino acids. CDR1 SNHLY and CDR2 FYNNEI come from the germline V gene.

V gene TRBV30 combines with J gene TRBJ1-1; D not resolved. The CDR3 is 13 residues long. Germline CDR1 reads GTSNPN; CDR2 reads SVGIG (reference sequence). V shed 0 bases and J shed 8 bases, with 13 bases lying between them. The CDR3 loop reads CAWSVAPLWEAFF. The CDR3 DNA is TGTGCCTGGAGTGTAGCCCCCCTGTGGGAAGCTTTCTTT.

Points on this clone: The same CDR3 arises from other DNA sequences in this sample as well. The gene calls are TRBV15 and TRBJ1-6; possibly TRBD1 for D (5 bases). The CDR3 spans 14 residues. CDR1 is LNHNV and CDR2 is YYDKDF in the germline V gene (reference sequence). V lost 3 bases and J lost 7, with 10 bases in between. CDR3 sequence reads: CATSRDPGNSPLHF. CDR3 bases: TGTGCCACCAGCAGGGACCCAGGGAATTCACCCCTCCACTTT.